This entry describes one T cell receptor (beta chain). As yet, its antigen is unknown. V was pared by 4 bases and J by 7 bases, with 13 bases between. CDR1 and CDR2 from the germline V gene are GTSNPN and SVGIG (reference sequence). The CDR3 is 13 residues long. Assay used: immunoSEQ multiplex PCR; TCRdb lists only in-frame clones, some missing. The profile covers 200,000 to 250,000 clones, with 87% appearing a single time and 1.5% to 2.5% taken by the ten largest. The sample belongs to a study of cytomegalovirus exposure and HLA in healthy donors. Study as a whole: According to later analysis, the same platform produced the 120 validation and under 750 first-cohort repertoires. Regarding the study as a whole: Most observed TCR sequences were rare, whereas some public TCRs were detected in many donors. According to reports, the classifier identified cytomegalovirus status with high specificity and sensitivity. In a later analysis, first-cohort TCR clusters were found to tend to co-occur in the roughly 120 validation repertoires.

Sequencing was performed on PBMCs. This chain joins TRBV30 and TRBJ2-2; D is uncertain. The TCR was taken from a woman under 30 in good health and CMV-seropositive. The CDR3 is CAWITGNGGELFF. The CDR3 nucleotides read TGTGCCTGGATAACGGGTAACGGCGGGGAGCTGTTTTTT.